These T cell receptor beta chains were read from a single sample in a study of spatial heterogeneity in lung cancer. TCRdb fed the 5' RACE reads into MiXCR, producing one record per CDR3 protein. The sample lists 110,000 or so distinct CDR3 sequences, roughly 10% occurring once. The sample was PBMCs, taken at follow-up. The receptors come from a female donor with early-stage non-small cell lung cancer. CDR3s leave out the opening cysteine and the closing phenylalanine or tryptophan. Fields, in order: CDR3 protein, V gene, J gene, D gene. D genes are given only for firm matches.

cdr3_aa: ASSFGARTEAF; v_call: TRBV11-1; j_call: TRBJ1-1; d_call: .
cdr3_aa: ASSSGQFYEQY; v_call: TRBV11-2; j_call: TRBJ2-7; d_call: TRBD1
cdr3_aa: ASSLIPGNEQF; v_call: TRBV7-3; j_call: TRBJ2-1; d_call: .
cdr3_aa: ASSPELAGVSSTDTQY; v_call: TRBV18; j_call: TRBJ2-3; d_call: TRBD2
cdr3_aa: ASSPHREPSGRARHEQF; v_call: TRBV12-3/TRBV12-4; j_call: TRBJ2-1; d_call: TRBD2
cdr3_aa: ASSYLTGSYEQY; v_call: TRBV6-6; j_call: TRBJ2-7; d_call: TRBD1
cdr3_aa: ASSQAGVWQETQY; v_call: TRBV4-2; j_call: TRBJ2-5; d_call: .
cdr3_aa: ASSEVPRETQY; v_call: TRBV6-6; j_call: TRBJ2-5; d_call: .
cdr3_aa: STRAEGANVLT; v_call: TRBV29-1; j_call: TRBJ2-6; d_call: .
cdr3_aa: SDRRGMNTEAF; v_call: TRBV29-1; j_call: TRBJ1-1; d_call: .
cdr3_aa: ASSLVALYPLH; v_call: TRBV11-2; j_call: TRBJ1-6; d_call: .
cdr3_aa: SASGLAGISYNEQF; v_call: TRBV20-1; j_call: TRBJ2-1; d_call: TRBD2
cdr3_aa: ASSSPDRLNTEAF; v_call: TRBV6-2/TRBV6-3; j_call: TRBJ1-1; d_call: .
cdr3_aa: ASGTPLTPSGNTGELF; v_call: TRBV12-5; j_call: TRBJ2-2; d_call: TRBD2
cdr3_aa: ATSRGQGRGLTDTQY; v_call: TRBV28; j_call: TRBJ2-3; d_call: TRBD1
cdr3_aa: ASSLYDRGESGANVLT; v_call: TRBV25-1; j_call: TRBJ2-6; d_call: TRBD1
cdr3_aa: ASSPGGRGNQPQH; v_call: TRBV18; j_call: TRBJ1-5; d_call: .
cdr3_aa: ASSFDTRSTEAF; v_call: TRBV7-9; j_call: TRBJ1-1; d_call: .
cdr3_aa: VSSLEVLGRYTDTQY; v_call: TRBV5-1; j_call: TRBJ2-3; d_call: TRBD2